The source of this T cell receptor (beta chain) is a study of blood T cells in healthy people across ages. Study findings and constraints: Fewer expanded clones and more diversity marked long-lived versus aged donors.

A second PCR, run for about 6 to 11 cycles, used a sample-barcoded 5' primer plus a J-beta primer mix. The template-switch adaptor, which had 12 random nucleotides, put a tag on each cDNA molecule. TCRdb re-called the 5' RACE reads through MiXCR, storing one row per CDR3 protein. The sample has about 380,000 distinct CDR3 sequences; about 55% are singletons. V was cut by 1 base and J by 6 bases, with 10 bases left in between. Germline V gene sequence: CDR1 MGHDK, CDR2 SYGVNS. The CDR3 is 15 residues long. A minimum of 7 million PBMCs was isolated per sample. Of note for this clonotype: Antigen specificity is unknown.

The sequenced sample consisted of blood. The chain links TRBV25-1 to TRBJ1-6; TRBD1 might be the D (5 bases). The source is a man aged 60 to 69 in good health. CDR3 residues: CASSEWGTLNSPLHF. The CDR3 DNA is TGTGCCAGCAGTGAATGGGGGACTCTTAATTCACCCCTCCACTTT.